These 24 T cell receptor beta chains were sequenced from one sample in a study of cytomegalovirus exposure and HLA in healthy donors. Use of 60 Vbeta and 13 Jbeta primers characterized the PCR. Only in-frame clones appear in the TCRdb table, and some are missing; sequencing was by immunoSEQ multiplex PCR. The top ten hold around 1.6% of the sample, which has around 110,000 clones, 70% to 80% seen once. The sequenced sample was PBMCs. These receptors all come from a woman between 18 and 30 years old in good health and CMV-seronegative.

The rearrangement uses TRBV11-2 and TRBJ2-5, with 13 bases aligning to TRBD2. The V and J ends lost 5 bases and 1 base, in that order; junction bases with no gene match: 4. Germline V lookup: CDR1 SGHAT, CDR2 FQNNGV. The CDR3 covers 16 residues. Here the CDR3 DNA reads TGTGCCAGCAGCCCGGGACTAGCGGGGATCCAAGAGACCCAGTACTTC. Its translation is CASSPGLAGIQETQYF.

This rearrangement joins TRBV5-1 to TRBJ2-2; 10 nucleotides agree with TRBD1. This CDR3 comprises 15 residues. V lost 2 bases, J lost 4 bases, and 2 bases stayed unmatched. Per germline, CDR1 SGHRS and CDR2 YFSETQ. In DNA form, the CDR3 reads TGCGCCAGCAGCTTCCGGACAGGGGGCACCGGGGAGCTGTTTTTT. Translated, it gives CASSFRTGGTGELFF.

The chain has TRBV5-1 and TRBJ2-3, with TRBD2 as a possible D gene (6 bases). CDR1 is SGHRS and CDR2 is YFSETQ in the germline V gene. The CDR3 consists of 15 residues. The V gene lost 5 bases and the J gene lost 0 bases, with 13 bases spanning the gap. This chain's CDR3 is CASREGDRSTDTQYF. In DNA form, the CDR3 reads TGCGCCAGCAGGGAGGGTGATCGGAGCACAGATACGCAGTATTTT.

Remarks on this clone: The sample holds other DNA sequences that translate to the same CDR3. CDR3 sequence (DNA): TGCGCCAGCAGCCAAGCCGACAGGGTGAACACTGAAGCTTTCTTT. Encoded protein: CASSQADRVNTEAFF. V and J are TRBV4-1 and TRBJ1-1, with TRBD1 matching over 7 bases. The trim removed 1 base at V and 0 bases at J, leaving 2 bases unmatched. The germline V gene encodes CDR1 MGHRA and CDR2 YSYEKL. The CDR3 sequence is 15 residues long.

V is TRBV15 and J is TRBJ1-1; weak D call: TRBD1 (6 bases). The length of the CDR3 is 15 residues. The V end lost 1 base, the J end lost 4 bases, and 13 bases lay between the germline ends. Germline V gene lookup returns CDR1 LNHNV and CDR2 YYDKDF (reference sequence). The CDR3 loop reads CATSRVSLGGTEAFF. The CDR3 DNA sequence: TGTGCCACCAGCAGAGTGAGCCTAGGGGGCACTGAAGCTTTCTTT.

This clone was detected only once. The rearrangement uses TRBV18 and TRBJ1-2; D remains ambiguous. Germline CDR1 reads KGHSH; CDR2 reads LQKENI. V dropped 2 bases and J dropped 6 bases, with 7 bases sitting between them. The CDR3 is made up of 12 amino acids. The CDR3, as DNA: TGTGCCAGCTCACCAGGGGAGAATGGCTACACCTTC. Translated: CASSPGENGYTF.

This chain uses TRBV5-5 with TRBJ1-3, with 9 bases that match TRBD1. The CDR3 consists of 15 residues. CDR1 SGHKS and CDR2 YYEKEE come from the germline V gene (reference sequence). The ends lost 6 bases at V and 1 base at J; junction bases unmatched: 5. The CDR3 coding sequence is TGTGCCAGCATCCCTGGGACAGGGTCTGGAAACACCATATATTTT. As protein: CASIPGTGSGNTIYF.

The rearrangement uses TRBV7-2 and TRBJ1-2; weak D call: TRBD1 (6 bases). CDR3 length equals 14 residues. Germline-derived CDR1 and CDR2 are SGHTA and FQGNSA. Trimming stripped 2 bases from V and 5 bases from J, with 12 bases between. Written as DNA, the CDR3 is TGTGCCAGCAGCTTATTGTCAGGGGAATATGGCTACACCTTC. This encodes CASSLLSGEYGYTF.

This clone turned up a few times. This specimen includes other DNA sequences encoding the same CDR3. This chain links TRBV5-1 with TRBJ2-7; perhaps TRBD1 as D (6 bases). Germline loops: CDR1 SGHRS, CDR2 YFSETQ. Between the trimmed V and J ends, which lost 0 bases and 3 bases, there was a span of 10 bases. The CDR3 has 14 residues. As DNA, the CDR3 is TGCGCCAGCAGCTTGGGAGGGGGTGGCTACGAGCAGTACTTC. Translation gives CASSLGGGGYEQYF.

J is TRBJ1-2 and V is TRBV6-5; 10 bases are a match to TRBD1. The CDR3 totals 15 residues. Trimming cost V 2 bases and J 6 bases; bases outside gene matches: 6. Per the germline V gene, CDR1 is MNHEY and CDR2 is SVGAGI. CDR3 region: CASSYGTGEKDGYTF. The CDR3 DNA reads TGTGCCAGCAGTTACGGGACAGGGGAGAAGGATGGCTACACCTTC.

This clone was recorded a few times. V is TRBV5-1 and J is TRBJ2-2, with TRBD1 matching 8 bases. The V segment lost 2 bases and the J segment 1 base; nucleotides outside the gene matches: 4. This CDR3 is 16 amino acids long. Germline-derived CDR1 and CDR2 are SGHRS and YFSETQ. CDR3 DNA: TGCGCCAGCAGCTTAAGGACAGGGAGGAACACCGGGGAGCTGTTTTTT. Protein product: CASSLRTGRNTGELFF. Variable domain in full (rest from reference TRBV5-1 and TRBJ2-2): KAGVTQTPRYLIKTRGQQVTLSCSPISGHRSVSWYQQTPGQGLQFLFEYFSETQRNKGNFPGRFSGRQFSNSRSEMNVSTLELGDSALYLCASSLRTGRNTGELFFGEGSRLTVL.

The V and J genes are TRBV11-1 and TRBJ1-5, with 7 bases identical to TRBD1. The length of the CDR3 is 13 residues. V was pared by 3 bases and J by 7 bases, with 3 bases of the junction left unmatched. Germline V gene data show CDR1 as SGHAT and CDR2 as FQDESV (reference sequence). The DNA for the CDR3 is TGTGCCAGCAGCTTCGACAGGGCCCAGCCCCAGCATTTT. It translates to CASSFDRAQPQHF.

This clone was counted only a few times. The V gene is TRBV14, the J gene TRBJ2-3, with 9 nucleotides matching TRBD2. Per germline, CDR1 SGHDN and CDR2 FVKESK. The CDR3 is made up of 15 amino acids. Trimming at V came to 1 base and at J to 8 bases, leaving 7 bases not matched to a gene. This CDR3 is CASSQVAGGSGTQYF. In DNA form, the CDR3 reads TGTGCCAGCAGCCAAGTGGCGGGGGGGTCTGGTACGCAGTATTTT.

This sequence joins TRBV4-1 and TRBJ1-1; D is undetermined. The germline V gene encodes CDR1 MGHRA and CDR2 YSYEKL. This CDR3 spans 14 amino acids. Trimming took 1 base from V and 1 from J, leaving 7 bases between them. The CDR3 loop is CASSQGDRNTEAFF. The DNA for the CDR3 is TGCGCCAGCAGCCAAGGAGATAGGAACACTGAAGCTTTCTTT.

The rearrangement links TRBV5-4 to TRBJ1-2; D is uncertain. Germline CDR1 and CDR2: SGHNT and YYREEE (reference sequence). There are 14 residues in the CDR3. The V and J ends lost 7 bases and 8 bases respectively, with 21 bases between them. For the CDR3, the DNA is TGTGCCAGCGGCGAGGGAGGGCCCGCTTGGGGCTACACCTTC. Protein product: CASGEGGPAWGYTF.

This clone has only a few counts. The chain has TRBV6-1 and TRBJ2-7, with 9 positions matching TRBD1. After removal of 1 base from V and 4 bases from J, the junction contained 5 bases not matched to a gene. The germline gives CDR1 MNHNS, CDR2 SASEGT. This CDR3 contains 15 residues. The DNA of the CDR3 is TGTGCCAGCAGTGAAGTTGCGACAGGGGGTTACGAGCAGTACTTC. Protein sequence: CASSEVATGGYEQYF.

V and J are TRBV7-2 and TRBJ1-1; weak D call: TRBD1 (6 bases). Trimming pared 0 bases from V and 3 bases from J, leaving 8 bases between. Germline loops: CDR1 SGHTA, CDR2 FQGNSA. The CDR3 is made up of 14 amino acids. CDR3 sequence: CASSLAQGYTEAFF. CDR3 nucleotide sequence: TGTGCCAGCAGCTTAGCACAGGGTTACACTGAAGCTTTCTTT.

The chain links TRBV9 to TRBJ2-7, with D possibly matching TRBD1 (5 bases). The CDR3 extends over 16 amino acids. Per germline, CDR1 SGDLS and CDR2 YYNGEE. V was trimmed by 0 bases and J by 5 bases, leaving 18 bases between them. The CDR3 sequence is CASSVDAGLRIDEQYF. In DNA form, the CDR3 reads TGTGCCAGCAGCGTAGATGCAGGGCTAAGAATAGACGAGCAGTACTTC.

This clone has a handful of counts. The chain recombines TRBV19 with TRBJ1-6; D gene uncertain. V was cut by 3 bases and J by 4 bases, with 13 bases left in between. This CDR3 is 16 amino acids long. CDR1 is LNHDA, CDR2 SQIVND, per germline (reference sequence). The CDR3 region is CASSIGRPTYNSPLHF. The CDR3 DNA reads TGTGCCAGTAGTATCGGGAGACCAACGTATAATTCACCCCTCCACTTT.

This clone is categorized as medium-sized (0.01 to 0.1%). The chain joins TRBV6-5 to TRBJ1-4; possible D gene TRBD1, 6 bases. The V and J ends lost 7 bases and 7 bases respectively, with 16 bases between them. Germline V gene data show CDR1 as MNHEY and CDR2 as SVGAGI. The CDR3 totals 14 residues. CDR3 protein: CASKNGGGFEKLFF. The CDR3 DNA reads TGTGCCAGCAAAAATGGGGGCGGATTTGAAAAACTGTTTTTT.

The V call is TRBV10-3, the J call TRBJ2-2; 13 nucleotides agree with TRBD2. Looked up from germline, CDR1 is ENHRY and CDR2 is SYGVKD. This CDR3 comprises 16 residues. After removal of 6 bases from V and 0 bases from J, the junction contained 1 base not matched to a gene. The CDR3 DNA follows: TGTGCCATCAGGGGGACTAGCGGGGCGAACACCGGGGAGCTGTTTTTT. Its protein is CAIRGTSGANTGELFF.

The gene calls are TRBV30 and TRBJ1-2; TRBD1 aligns across 8 bases. Trimming took 5 bases from V and 4 from J; bases not matched to a gene: 6. This CDR3 has 13 amino acids. Germline assignment: CDR1 GTSNPN and CDR2 SVGIG (reference sequence). As DNA, the CDR3 is TGTGCCTGGTCCTGGGACAGGAGCTATGGCTACACCTTC. Protein product: CAWSWDRSYGYTF.

The CDR3 protein is CASSYSHGQGVGETQYF. CDR3 nucleotides: TGTGCCAGCAGCTACTCCCATGGACAGGGGGTGGGAGAGACCCAGTACTTC. The rearrangement links TRBV7-6 to TRBJ2-5; 10 positions match TRBD1. Trimming cost V 4 bases and J 4 bases; bases outside gene matches: 12. The germline V gene encodes CDR1 SGHVS and CDR2 FNYEAQ. The CDR3 is 17 amino acids.

The V gene is TRBV30, the J gene TRBJ1-3; the match to TRBD1 covers 8 bases. After removal of 2 bases from V and 0 bases from J, the junction contained 9 bases not matched to a gene. From germline, CDR1 is GTSNPN and CDR2 SVGIG (reference sequence). This CDR3 has 17 amino acids. CDR3 amino acids: CAWSYLTGGVSGNTIYF. The CDR3 DNA reads TGTGCCTGGAGTTATTTAACAGGGGGAGTCTCTGGAAACACCATATATTTT.